A selection of T cell receptor beta chains follows, all from one sample in a study of shared clonotypes between healthy human individuals. Using immunoSEQ multiplex PCR, the repertoire was profiled, and TCRdb retains in-frame clones only, with some absent. The data contain about 2.4 million clones, around nine tenths of them singletons. Sequencing used naive CD4+ T cells sorted from blood. The receptors stem from a man aged 18 to 35 in good health. Both conserved end residues are trimmed from each CDR3.

j_call v_call cdr3_aa
TRBJ2-7 TRBV2 ASRAQGQYWLQY
TRBJ2-7 TRBV7-2 ASSLALGAYEQY
TRBJ1-4 TRBV4-1 ASSQTVNEKLF
TRBJ1-2 TRBV2 ASRMDRGNYGYT
TRBJ2-7 TRBV28 ASNTPGHEQY
TRBJ1-4 TRBV7-2 ASSRSGTGDEKLF
. TRBV10-3 ATVRQGSDEQY
TRBJ1-1 TRBV19 ASSTSGHLYDGTEAF
TRBJ2-5 TRBV5-4 ASSLQGSSKTQY
TRBJ1-3 TRBV30 AWSQFSGNTIY
TRBJ1-5 TRBV4-3 ASSQDDRGDQPQH
TRBJ1-6 TRBV9 ASSVEGRSYNSPLH
TRBJ2-3 TRBV10-2 ASKRDSTDTQY
TRBJ1-6 TRBV19 ASSARTGSNSPLH
TRBJ2-1 TRBV2 ASRGPGLYNEQF
TRBJ2-5 TRBV6-6 ASRQGLQETQY
TRBJ1-1 TRBV6-1 ASSSYPGVGTEAF
TRBJ2-7 TRBV5-6 ASSLAEEQY
TRBJ1-3 TRBV10-3 AISESTSSGNTIY
TRBJ2-1 TRBV6-5 ASSSDLTRAGGEQF
TRBJ1-2 TRBV7-2 ASSLDLTPNYGYT
TRBJ2-1 TRBV5-5 ASSTGTGSYNEQF
TRBJ2-3 TRBV5-6 ASSLLSGRTDTQY
TRBJ2-3 TRBV9 ASSVFDTQY
TRBJ2-7 TRBV19 ASSIAPAQGSYEQY
TRBJ1-1 TRBV11-2 ASSLQAENTEAF
TRBJ2-7 TRBV7-2 ASSSTGSYEQY
TRBJ2-3 TRBV11-2 ASSSGTSGRRDTQY
TRBJ2-5 TRBV2 ASSQTTGRGTQY
TRBJ2-7 TRBV5-4 ASSTYMNRGPSYEQY
TRBJ1-1 TRBV2 ASSVEGLNTEAF
TRBJ2-1 TRBV15 ATSREASSGPWKF
TRBJ2-5 TRBV7-2 ASSLGPPETQY
TRBJ1-1 TRBV11-2 ASSLGSGRAEAF
TRBJ1-6 TRBV10-3 ATRTIYNSPLH
TRBJ1-5 TRBV19 ASTRTGYSNQPQH
TRBJ2-7 TRBV18 ASSPTGQLYEQY
TRBJ2-6 TRBV7-2 ASSPRTIAGGANVLT
TRBJ1-5 TRBV6-6 ASSYSWGESNQPQH
TRBJ2-7 TRBV4-1 ASSQRGILSEQY
TRBJ2-4 TRBV18 ASSQGLAGGDIQY